Listed below are T cell receptor beta chains from one sample, sequenced in a study of early T cells in non-severe SARS-CoV-2 infection. Each CDR3 protein gets one entry after TCRdb re-called the 5' RACE reads with MiXCR. The sample holds tens of thousands of distinct CDR3 sequences, about 13% seen once. What was sequenced was whole blood. Receptors were obtained from an adult who was a healthcare worker with PCR-confirmed SARS-CoV-2 infection or an uninfected control (not recorded which). Each CDR3 is given with its conserved first and last residue. D genes are given only for firm matches. The size entry is marked missing in some rows and otherwise reads once, few, many or a size class.

clone_size,v_call,j_call,d_call,cdr3_aa,cdr3_nt
few,TRBV28,TRBJ1-4,.,CASSWDEKLFF,TGTGCCAGCAGTTGGGATGAAAAACTGTTTTTT
few,TRBV29-1,TRBJ1-6,.,CSVAPDHASPLHF,TGCAGCGTTGCGCCGGACCACGCTTCACCCCTCCACTTT
.,TRBV6-2/TRBV6-3,TRBJ2-7,.,CASSYPDHEQYF,TGTGCCAGCAGTTACCCGGACCACGAGCAGTACTTC
many,TRBV12-3/TRBV12-4,TRBJ1-1,.,CASSPRTRLNTEAFF,TGTGCCAGCAGTCCAAGGACAAGATTGAACACTGAAGCTTTCTTT
few,TRBV12-3/TRBV12-4,TRBJ2-5,.,CASSLGLVPSETQYF,TGTGCCAGCAGTTTAGGGTTGGTCCCCTCGGAGACCCAGTACTTC
few,TRBV18,TRBJ2-7,TRBD2,CASSPQVITSGAYEQYF,TGTGCCAGCTCACCACAAGTCATAACTAGCGGGGCCTACGAGCAGTACTTC
.,TRBV5-5,TRBJ1-1,.,CASSLYGGWGYTEAFF,TGTGCCAGCAGCTTGTATGGGGGCTGGGGATACACTGAAGCTTTCTTT
.,TRBV20-1,TRBJ1-4,.,CSAKLGAGDNEKLFF,TGCAGTGCTAAATTGGGGGCAGGAGATAATGAAAAACTGTTTTTT
.,TRBV3-1,TRBJ2-1,.,CASSQFELVF,TGTGCCAGCAGCCAGTTTGAGTTAGTCTTC
.,TRBV12-3/TRBV12-4,TRBJ1-1,.,CASSNRLENTEAFF,TGTGCCAGCAGTAACCGACTGGAGAACACTGAAGCTTTCTTT
many,TRBV27,TRBJ1-5,.,CASSLSASQPQHF,TGTGCCAGCAGTTTATCCGCTAGTCAGCCCCAGCATTTT
.,TRBV2,TRBJ1-1,.,CASSEALGIATEAFF,TGTGCCAGCAGTGAAGCGCTGGGAATCGCCACTGAAGCTTTCTTT
many,TRBV28,TRBJ1-1,.,CATMGGRPFF,TGTGCCACCATGGGAGGGCGGCCTTTCTTT
.,TRBV18,TRBJ2-1,.,CASSPTGSHYNEQFF,TGTGCCAGCTCACCAACGGGGTCCCACTACAATGAGCAGTTCTTC
many,TRBV20-1,TRBJ1-1,TRBD1,CSARGPGGMNTEAFF,TGCAGTGCTAGAGGTCCAGGGGGGATGAACACTGAAGCTTTCTTT
many,TRBV5-4,TRBJ1-2,TRBD1,CASSAPGTGGYYGYTF,TGTGCCAGCAGCGCCCCCGGGACAGGGGGCTACTATGGCTACACCTTC
.,TRBV2,TRBJ1-2,.,CASSNRAYGYTF,TGTGCCAGCAGTAACAGAGCTTATGGCTACACCTTC
.,TRBV9,TRBJ2-1,TRBD2,CASSWSSGNEQFF,TGTGCCAGCAGCTGGAGTAGCGGGAATGAGCAGTTCTTC
.,TRBV7-9,TRBJ2-2,.,CASSLDRGLTGELFF,TGTGCCAGCAGCTTAGATCGGGGGCTTACCGGGGAGCTGTTTTTT
.,TRBV6-2/TRBV6-3,TRBJ2-2,.,CASSWATGELFF,TGTGCCAGCTCCTGGGCCACCGGGGAGCTGTTTTTT
many,TRBV11-3,TRBJ2-7,TRBD2,CAGGGLAGTKSYEQYF,TGTGCCGGGGGGGGACTAGCGGGAACGAAATCCTACGAGCAGTACTTC
many,TRBV29-1,TRBJ2-1,.,CSVGMERREQFF,TGCAGCGTTGGGATGGAACGGCGTGAGCAGTTCTTC
.,TRBV20-1,TRBJ2-3,TRBD2,CSANSGRDTDTQYF,TGCAGTGCCAATAGCGGGAGAGACACAGATACGCAGTATTTT
few,TRBV5-1,TRBJ2-1,.,CASSLGGTDPRYNEQFF,TGCGCCAGCAGCTTGGGAGGAACGGACCCCAGGTACAATGAGCAGTTCTTC
many,TRBV28,TRBJ1-1,.,CASSLKPEGAFF,TGTGCCAGCAGTTTAAAACCCGAGGGTGCTTTCTTT